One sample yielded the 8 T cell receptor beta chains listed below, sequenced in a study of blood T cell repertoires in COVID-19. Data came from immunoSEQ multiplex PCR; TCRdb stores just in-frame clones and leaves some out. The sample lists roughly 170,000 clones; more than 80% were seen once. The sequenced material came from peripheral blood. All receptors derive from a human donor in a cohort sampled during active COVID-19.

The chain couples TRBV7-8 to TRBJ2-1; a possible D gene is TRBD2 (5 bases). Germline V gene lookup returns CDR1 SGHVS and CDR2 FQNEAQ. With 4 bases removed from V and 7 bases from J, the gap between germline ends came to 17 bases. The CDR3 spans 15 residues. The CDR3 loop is CASSSTGNSGNEQFF. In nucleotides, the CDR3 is TGTGCCAGCAGCTCCACCGGGAACTCGGGAAATGAGCAGTTCTTC.

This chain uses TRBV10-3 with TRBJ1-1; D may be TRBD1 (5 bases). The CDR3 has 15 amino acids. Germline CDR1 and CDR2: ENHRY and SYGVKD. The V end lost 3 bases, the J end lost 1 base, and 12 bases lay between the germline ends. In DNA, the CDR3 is TGTGCCATCAGTGATCCAGGGCACCCGAACACTGAAGCTTTCTTT. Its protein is CAISDPGHPNTEAFF.

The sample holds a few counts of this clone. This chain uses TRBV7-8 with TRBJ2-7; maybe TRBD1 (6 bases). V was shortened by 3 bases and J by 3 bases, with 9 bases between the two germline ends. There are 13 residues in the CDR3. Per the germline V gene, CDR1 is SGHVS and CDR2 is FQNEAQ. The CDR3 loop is CASSFTGYYEQYF. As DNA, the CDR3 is TGTGCCAGCAGCTTTACAGGGTACTACGAGCAGTACTTC. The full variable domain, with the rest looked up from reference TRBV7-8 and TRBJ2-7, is GAGVSQSPRYKVAKRGQDVALRCDPISGHVSLFWYQQALGQGPEFLTYFQNEAQLDKSGLPSDRFFAERPEGSVSTLKIQRTQQEDSAVYLCASSFTGYYEQYFGPGTRLTVT.

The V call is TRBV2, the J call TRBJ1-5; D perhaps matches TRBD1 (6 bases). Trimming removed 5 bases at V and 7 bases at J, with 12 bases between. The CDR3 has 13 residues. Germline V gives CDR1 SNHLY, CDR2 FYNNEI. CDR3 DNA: TGTGCCAGCAGTAACAGGGTTGAGCAGCCCCAGCATTTT. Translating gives CASSNRVEQPQHF.

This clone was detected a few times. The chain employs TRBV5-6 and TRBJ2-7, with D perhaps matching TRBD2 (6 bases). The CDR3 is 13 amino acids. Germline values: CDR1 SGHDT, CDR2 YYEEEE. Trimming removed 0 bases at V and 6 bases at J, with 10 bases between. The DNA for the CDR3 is TGTGCCAGCAGCTTGGGCAGTAGCGGCGAGCAGTACTTC. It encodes CASSLGSSGEQYF.

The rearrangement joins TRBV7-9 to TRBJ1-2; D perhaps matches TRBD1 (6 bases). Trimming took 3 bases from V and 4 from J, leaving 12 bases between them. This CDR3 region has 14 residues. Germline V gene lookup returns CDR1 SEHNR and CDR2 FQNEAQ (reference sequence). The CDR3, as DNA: TGTGCCAGCAGCTTCGGACAGTTGGGCTATGGCTACACCTTC. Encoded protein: CASSFGQLGYGYTF.

CDR3 coding DNA: TGTGCCAGCAGCTTAGCCGGGAACACTGAAGCTTTCTTT. Its translation: CASSLAGNTEAFF. V is TRBV11-2 and J is TRBJ1-1; D is ambiguous. V lost 1 base to trimming and J lost 1 base, with 4 bases between them. CDR1 is SGHAT, CDR2 FQNNGV, per germline. The CDR3 covers 13 residues.

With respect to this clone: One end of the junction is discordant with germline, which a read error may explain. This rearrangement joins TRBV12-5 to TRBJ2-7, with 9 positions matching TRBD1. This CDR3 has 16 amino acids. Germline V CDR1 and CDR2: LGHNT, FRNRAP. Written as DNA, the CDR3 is TGTGCTAGTGGTCCAGGGGGCTGGACAGGGGCCTACGGGCAGTACTTC. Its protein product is CASGPGGWTGAYGQYF.